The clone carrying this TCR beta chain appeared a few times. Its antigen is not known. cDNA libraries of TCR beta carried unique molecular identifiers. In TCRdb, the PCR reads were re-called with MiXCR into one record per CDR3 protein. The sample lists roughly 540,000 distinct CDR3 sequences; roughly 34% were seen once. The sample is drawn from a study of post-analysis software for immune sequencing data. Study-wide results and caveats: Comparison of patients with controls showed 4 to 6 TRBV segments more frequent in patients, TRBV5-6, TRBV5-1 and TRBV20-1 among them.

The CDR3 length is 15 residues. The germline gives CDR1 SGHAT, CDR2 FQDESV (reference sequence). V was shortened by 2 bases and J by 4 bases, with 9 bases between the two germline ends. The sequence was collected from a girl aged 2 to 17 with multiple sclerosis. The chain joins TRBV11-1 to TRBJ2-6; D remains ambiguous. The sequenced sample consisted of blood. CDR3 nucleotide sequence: TGTGCCAGCAGCTTACGGGCGAGAGGGGCCAACGTCCTGACTTTC. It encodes CASSLRARGANVLTF.